This passage covers 16 T cell receptor beta chains from one sample sequenced in a study of CD4 T cells in relation to SARS-CoV-2 and coronaviruses (dated by TCRdb to 2020 to 2023). CD4+ T cells from unexposed donors were collected before the COVID-19 pandemic (2011-2018). After less than 13 days of culture, CD4+ T cells were isolated with the EasySep CD4+ T cell isolation kit. Library preparation used the immunoSEQ multiplex PCR assay. Entries here come from immuneACCESS through TCRdb and include only in-frame sequences with V and J called. Some clones fail to appear in such tables; in the studies checked, an unresolved V gene covers under half of the shortfall, and the cause of the remainder is unknown. The sample profile shows 20,000 to 30,000 clones; under 80% of them were found once. Under 11% of the sample comes from the top ten. These receptors' targets are unknown. Material for sequencing was CD4+ T cells from PBMCs, cultured in vitro. All receptors derive from a human donor in good health.

In its sample, this clone was seen a few times. The chain recombines TRBV7-8 with TRBJ2-3; D unclear. Germline V CDR1 and CDR2: SGHVS, FQNEAQ. V lost 3 bases, J lost 4 bases, and 17 bases lay in between. CDR3 length: 16 amino acids. Written as DNA, the CDR3 is TGTGCCAGCAGCTTCATGGTCAACCCCCTCGCAGATACGCAGTATTTT. It translates to CASSFMVNPLADTQYF.

The gene calls are TRBV11-3 and TRBJ2-2; D might be TRBD1 or TRBD2, each matching 5 bases. The CDR3 extends over 16 amino acids. CDR1 is SGHNT and CDR2 is YENEEA in the germline V gene. Trimming pared 5 bases from V and 0 bases from J, leaving 13 bases between. CDR3 nucleotides: TGTGCCAGCAGCCTCCTCGGGACGGCGAACACCGGGGAGCTGTTTTTT. Translating gives CASSLLGTANTGELFF.

The chain is built from TRBV2 and TRBJ2-1, with 11 nucleotides matching TRBD2. After removal of 6 bases from V and 8 bases from J, the junction contained 9 bases not matched to a gene. The CDR3 is 15 residues long. Germline V gene data show CDR1 as SNHLY and CDR2 as FYNNEI. CDR3 sequence: CASRELLAGDDEQFF. DNA of the CDR3: TGTGCCAGCAGAGAGTTACTAGCGGGAGACGATGAGCAGTTCTTC. The full variable domain, its missing parts supplied by reference TRBV2 and TRBJ2-1, is EPEVTQTPSHQVTQMGQEVILRCVPISNHLYFYWYRQILGQKVEFLVSFYNNEISEKSEIFDDQFSVERPDGSNFTLKIRSTKLEDSAMYFCASRELLAGDDEQFFGPGTRLTVL.

The J gene is TRBJ1-5, the V gene TRBV5-4; D is ambiguous. Germline CDR1 reads SGHNT; CDR2 reads YYREEE (reference sequence). V lost 1 base and J 4 bases, leaving 9 bases between the germline ends. The CDR3 extends over 14 amino acids. This CDR3 is CASSLQGPNQPQHF. The CDR3, as DNA: TGTGCCAGCAGCTTGCAAGGGCCTAATCAGCCCCAGCATTTT.

V is TRBV13 and J is TRBJ1-3; 8 bases match TRBD1. The CDR3 is 14 amino acids. J gave up 9 bases and V 2 bases, and 6 bases lay outside the gene matches. The germline CDR1 and CDR2 sequences are PRHDT and FYEKMQ (reference sequence). CDR3 coding DNA: TGTGCCAGCAGCTTACAGGGGGCGACGGGCACCATATATTTT. It is translated as CASSLQGATGTIYF.

The chain recombines TRBV2 with TRBJ2-5; no clear D. The CDR3 runs to 11 residues. CDR1 is SNHLY and CDR2 is FYNNEI in the germline V gene. Deletions cut 2 bases from V and 5 bases from J, with 3 bases between. CDR3 DNA: TGTGCCAGCAGTGAAATGGAGACCCAGTACTTC. It is translated as CASSEMETQYF.

This clone has a handful of counts. CDR3 protein: CASSPQQGLGASEQFF. CDR3 DNA sequence: TGCGCCAGCAGCCCCCAACAGGGGCTCGGGGCGAGTGAGCAGTTCTTC. This sequence joins TRBV4-3 and TRBJ2-1, with 7 bases fitting TRBD1. The CDR3 contains 16 residues. The germline V gene has CDR1 LGHNA and CDR2 YSLEER. The J segment lost 9 bases and the V segment lost 4 bases, leaving 15 bases of the junction unmatched.

This clone showed up just a few times. The CDR3 bases are TGCGCCAGCAGCCAAGGGACAGTTTACACCGGGGAGCTGTTTTTT. It translates to CASSQGTVYTGELFF. The chain has TRBV4-1 and TRBJ2-2, with D perhaps matching TRBD1 (6 bases). Trimming stripped 1 base from V and 3 bases from J, with 9 bases between. Germline-derived CDR1 and CDR2 are MGHRA and YSYEKL. The CDR3 length is 15 residues.

The J gene is TRBJ2-1, the V gene TRBV4-3, with D perhaps matching TRBD1 or TRBD2 (5 bases each). CDR1 and CDR2 from the germline V gene are LGHNA and YSLEER. The CDR3 spans 17 residues. The V gene lost 0 bases and the J gene lost 4 bases, with 16 bases spanning the gap. The CDR3 is CASSQDSLSGPYNEQFF. The CDR3, as DNA: TGCGCCAGCAGCCAAGATTCTTTGTCGGGACCTTACAATGAGCAGTTCTTC.

This clone was detected a few times. The chain links TRBV5-4 to TRBJ1-2, with 8 bases matching TRBD1. Per germline, CDR1 SGHNT and CDR2 YYREEE (reference sequence). V lost 4 bases and J lost 7; bases outside the gene matches: 9. CDR3 size: 14 residues. In DNA form, the CDR3 reads TGTGCCAGCAGCGACGGACAGGGTCCCTTTGGCTACACCTTC. It is translated as CASSDGQGPFGYTF. The whole variable domain, filled in from reference TRBV5-4 and TRBJ1-2, reads ETGVTQSPTHLIKTRGQQVTLRCSSQSGHNTVSWYQQALGQGPQFIFQYYREEENGRGNFPPRFSGLQFPNYSSELNVNALELDDSALYLCASSDGQGPFGYTFGSGTRLTVV.

In its sample, this clone was seen a few times. The chain employs TRBV19 and TRBJ1-1; D possibly corresponds to TRBD1 (5 bases). V was shortened by 1 base and J by 5 bases, with 11 bases between the two germline ends. This CDR3 has 14 amino acids. CDR1 and CDR2 (germline): LNHDA, SQIVND (reference sequence). The CDR3 reads CASSIAGRETEAFF. The CDR3 coding sequence is TGTGCCAGTAGTATAGCAGGCAGGGAGACTGAAGCTTTCTTT. Using reference TRBV19 and TRBJ1-1 for the parts outside the CDR3, the full variable domain is DGGITQSPKYLFRKEGQNVTLSCEQNLNHDAMYWYRQDPGQGLRLIYYSQIVNDFQKGDIAEGYSVSREKKESFPLTVTSAQKNPTAFYLCASSIAGRETEAFFGQGTRLTVV.

The gene calls are TRBV5-3 and TRBJ1-6; perhaps TRBD1 as D (6 bases). TRBV5-3 is an ORF, with its function uncertain. The CDR3 contains 12 residues. V was clipped by 3 bases and J by 11 bases, with 9 bases between them. The CDR3 sequence is CARSSDRPPLHF. The CDR3 bases are TGTGCCAGAAGCTCCGACAGGCCACCCCTCCACTTT.

The chain recombines TRBV12-3 or TRBV12-4 with TRBJ1-6; D gene unclear. This CDR3 is built from 13 residues. V was clipped by 3 bases and J by 4 bases, with 4 bases between them. The CDR3 protein is CASSFQYNSPLHF. The CDR3 coding sequence is TGTGCCAGCAGTTTCCAATATAATTCACCCCTCCACTTT.

This sequence joins TRBV2 and TRBJ2-3; D is possibly TRBD1 (6 bases). Germline V gene sequence: CDR1 SNHLY, CDR2 FYNNEI. The V and J ends lost 4 bases and 5 bases respectively, with 16 bases between them. The CDR3 totals 15 residues. The DNA for the CDR3 is TGTGCCAGCAGTGGGGTACAGGGTTTTTTAGATACGCAGTATTTT. It is translated as CASSGVQGFLDTQYF.

This rearrangement joins TRBV3-1 (or the pseudogene TRBV3-2) to TRBJ2-7; TRBD2 agrees at 12 bases. The germline gives CDR1 LGHDT, CDR2 YNNKEL (reference sequence). The V gene end was trimmed by 0 bases and the J gene end by 5 bases; junction bases not matched to a gene: 2. CDR3 size: 15 residues. The CDR3 sequence is CASSQESSGRDEQYF. The CDR3 bases are TGTGCCAGCAGCCAAGAATCTAGCGGGAGGGACGAGCAGTACTTC.

The chain is built from TRBV20-1 and TRBJ2-1, with D uncertain. Germline assignment: CDR1 DFQATT and CDR2 SNEGSKA (reference sequence). V was pared by 3 bases and J by 8 bases, with 2 bases between. The CDR3 runs 9 residues. The CDR3 DNA reads TGCAGTGCTAGCGATGAGCAGTTCTTC. Its protein product is CSASDEQFF.